This TCR beta chain is from a study of T cells after yellow fever vaccination. Across the study: SMART-Seq v4 Ultra Low Input prepared libraries from low-cell fractions.

The length of the CDR3 is 14 residues. Germline CDR1 and CDR2: SQVTM and ANQGSEA. Deletions cut 7 bases from V and 3 bases from J, with 18 bases between. TCRdb ran MiXCR on the 5' RACE reads and lists one entry per CDR3 protein. The table lists around 550,000 distinct CDR3 sequences, 19% of them singletons. The sequencing used PBMCs, collected 15 days after the yellow fever booster vaccination. The chain employs TRBV29-1 and TRBJ2-5, with D maybe TRBD2 (6 bases). This clonotype originated in a man aged 25-45 years who received the YFV17D yellow fever vaccine. The CDR3 spells CSAEGLRGEETQYF. CDR3 nucleotide sequence: TGCAGCGCCGAGGGACTCCGCGGAGAAGAGACCCAGTACTTC. Full variable domain (missing parts from reference TRBV29-1 and TRBJ2-5): SAVISQKPSRDICQRGTSLTIQCQVDSQVTMMFWYRQQPGQSLTLIATANQGSEATYESGFVIDKFPISRPNLTFSTLTVSNMSPEDSSIYLCSAEGLRGEETQYFGPGTRLLVL.